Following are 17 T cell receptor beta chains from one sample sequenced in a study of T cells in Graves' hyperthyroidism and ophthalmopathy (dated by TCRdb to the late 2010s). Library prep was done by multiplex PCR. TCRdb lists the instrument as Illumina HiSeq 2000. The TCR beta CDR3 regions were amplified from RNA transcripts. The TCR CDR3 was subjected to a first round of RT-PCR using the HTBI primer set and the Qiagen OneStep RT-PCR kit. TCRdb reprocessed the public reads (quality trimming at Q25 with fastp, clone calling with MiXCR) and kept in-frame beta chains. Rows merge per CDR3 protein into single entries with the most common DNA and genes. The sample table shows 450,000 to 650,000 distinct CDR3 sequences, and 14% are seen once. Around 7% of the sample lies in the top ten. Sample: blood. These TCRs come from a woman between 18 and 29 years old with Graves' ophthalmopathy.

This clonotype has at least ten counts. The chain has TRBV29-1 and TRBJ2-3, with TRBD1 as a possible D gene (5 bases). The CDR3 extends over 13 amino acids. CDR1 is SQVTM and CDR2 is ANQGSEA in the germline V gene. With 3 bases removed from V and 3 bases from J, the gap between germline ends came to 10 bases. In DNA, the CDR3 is TGCAGCGTTGAGCAGGGTAGGACAGATACGCAGTATTTT. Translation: CSVEQGRTDTQYF.

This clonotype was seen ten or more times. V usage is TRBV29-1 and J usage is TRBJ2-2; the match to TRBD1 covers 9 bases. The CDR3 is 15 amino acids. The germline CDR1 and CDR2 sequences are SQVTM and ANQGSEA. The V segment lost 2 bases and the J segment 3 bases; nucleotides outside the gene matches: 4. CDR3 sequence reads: CSVEPGQGHTGELFF. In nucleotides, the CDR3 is TGCAGCGTTGAACCGGGACAGGGTCACACCGGGGAGCTGTTTTTT.

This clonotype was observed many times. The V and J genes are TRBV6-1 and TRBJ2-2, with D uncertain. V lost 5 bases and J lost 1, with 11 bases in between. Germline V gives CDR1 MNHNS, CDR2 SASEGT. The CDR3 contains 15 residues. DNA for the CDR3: TGTGCCAGCAGTCTACAGCTACAGAACACCGGGGAGCTGTTTTTT. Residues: CASSLQLQNTGELFF.

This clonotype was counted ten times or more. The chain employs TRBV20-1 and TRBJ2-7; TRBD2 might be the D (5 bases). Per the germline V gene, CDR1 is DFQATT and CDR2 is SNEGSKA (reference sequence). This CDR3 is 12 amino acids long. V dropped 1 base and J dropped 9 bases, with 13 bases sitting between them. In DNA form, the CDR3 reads TGCAGTGCTAGAGTACCGGGTGGGAGGCAGTACTTC. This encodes CSARVPGGRQYF.

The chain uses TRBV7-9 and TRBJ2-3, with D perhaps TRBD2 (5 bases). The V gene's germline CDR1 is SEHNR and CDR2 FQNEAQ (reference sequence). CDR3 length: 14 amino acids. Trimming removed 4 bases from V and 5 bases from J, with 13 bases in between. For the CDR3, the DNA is TGTGCCAGCAGCTCATGGTCCGGGGAAGATACGCAGTATTTT. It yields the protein CASSSWSGEDTQYF.

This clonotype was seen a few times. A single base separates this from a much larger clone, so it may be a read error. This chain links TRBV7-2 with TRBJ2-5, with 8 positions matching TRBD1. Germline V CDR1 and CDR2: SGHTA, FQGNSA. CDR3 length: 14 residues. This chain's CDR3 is CATSSETGEVTQYF. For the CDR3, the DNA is TGTGCCACCAGCTCAGAGACAGGGGAGGTGACCCAGTACTTC.

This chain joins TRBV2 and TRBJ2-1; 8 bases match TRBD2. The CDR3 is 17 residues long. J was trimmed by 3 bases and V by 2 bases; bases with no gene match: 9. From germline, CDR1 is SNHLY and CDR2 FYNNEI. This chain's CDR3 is CASSEWNTAGGYNEQFF. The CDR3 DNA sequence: TGTGCCAGCAGTGAATGGAACACGGCGGGAGGCTACAATGAGCAGTTCTTC. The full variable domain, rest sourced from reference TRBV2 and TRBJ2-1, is EPEVTQTPSHQVTQMGQEVILRCVPISNHLYFYWYRQILGQKVEFLVSFYNNEISEKSEIFDDQFSVERPDGSNFTLKIRSTKLEDSAMYFCASSEWNTAGGYNEQFFGPGTRLTVL.

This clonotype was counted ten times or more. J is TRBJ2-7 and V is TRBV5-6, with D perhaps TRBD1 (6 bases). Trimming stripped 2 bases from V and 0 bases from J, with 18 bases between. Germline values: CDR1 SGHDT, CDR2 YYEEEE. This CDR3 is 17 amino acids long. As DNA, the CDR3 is TGTGCCAGCAGCTTAGGACCCCCGGGACAATCCTCCTACGAGCAGTACTTC. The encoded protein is CASSLGPPGQSSYEQYF.

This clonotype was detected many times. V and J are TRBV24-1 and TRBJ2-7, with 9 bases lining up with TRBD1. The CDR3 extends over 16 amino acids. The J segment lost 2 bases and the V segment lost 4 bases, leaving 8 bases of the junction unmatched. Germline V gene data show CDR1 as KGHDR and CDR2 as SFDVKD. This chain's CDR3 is CATSEKDRGRTYEQYF. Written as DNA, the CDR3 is TGTGCCACCAGTGAAAAAGACAGGGGGAGGACCTACGAGCAGTACTTC.

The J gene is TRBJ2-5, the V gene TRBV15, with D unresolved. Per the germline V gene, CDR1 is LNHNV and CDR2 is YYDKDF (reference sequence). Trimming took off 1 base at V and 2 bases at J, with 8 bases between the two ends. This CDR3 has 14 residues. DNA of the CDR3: TGTGCCACCAGCAGAGTGGCGGAACAAGAGACCCAGTACTTC. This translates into CATSRVAEQETQYF.

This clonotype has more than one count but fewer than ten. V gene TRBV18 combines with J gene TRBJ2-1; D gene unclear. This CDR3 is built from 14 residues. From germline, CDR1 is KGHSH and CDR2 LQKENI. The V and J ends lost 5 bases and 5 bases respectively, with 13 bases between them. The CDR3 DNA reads TGTGCCAGCTCAGGGCAGATTGTGAACAATGAGCAGTTCTTC. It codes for CASSGQIVNNEQFF.

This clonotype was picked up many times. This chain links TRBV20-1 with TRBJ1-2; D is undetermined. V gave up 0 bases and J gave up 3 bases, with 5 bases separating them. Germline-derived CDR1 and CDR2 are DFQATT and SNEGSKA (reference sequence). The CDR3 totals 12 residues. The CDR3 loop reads CSAREADYGYTF. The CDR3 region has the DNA TGCAGTGCTAGAGAGGCAGACTATGGCTACACCTTC.

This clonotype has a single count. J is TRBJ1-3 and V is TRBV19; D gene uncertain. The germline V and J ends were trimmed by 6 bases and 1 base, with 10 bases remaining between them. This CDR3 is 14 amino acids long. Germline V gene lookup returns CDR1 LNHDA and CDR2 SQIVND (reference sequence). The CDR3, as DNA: TGTGCCAGTAGCCCACAGATTTCTGGAAACACCATATATTTT. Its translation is CASSPQISGNTIYF.

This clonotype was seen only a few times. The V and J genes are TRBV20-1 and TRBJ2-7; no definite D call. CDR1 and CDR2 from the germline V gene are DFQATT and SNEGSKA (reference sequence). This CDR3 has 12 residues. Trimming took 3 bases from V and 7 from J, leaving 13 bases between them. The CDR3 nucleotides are TGCAGTGCTAGGGGAAGGTTGGCAGAGCAGTACTTC. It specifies CSARGRLAEQYF.

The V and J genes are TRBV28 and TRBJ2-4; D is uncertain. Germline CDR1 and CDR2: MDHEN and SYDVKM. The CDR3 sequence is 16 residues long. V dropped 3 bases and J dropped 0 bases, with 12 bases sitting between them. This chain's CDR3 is CASSFWYVLAKNIQYF. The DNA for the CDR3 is TGTGCCAGCAGTTTTTGGTATGTCCTAGCCAAAAACATTCAGTACTTC.

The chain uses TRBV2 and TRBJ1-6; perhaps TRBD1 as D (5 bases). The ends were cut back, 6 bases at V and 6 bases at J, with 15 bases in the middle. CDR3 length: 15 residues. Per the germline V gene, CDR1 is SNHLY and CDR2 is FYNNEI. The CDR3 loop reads CASRGTVAGNSPLHF. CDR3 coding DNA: TGTGCCAGCAGGGGGACTGTCGCGGGTAATTCACCCCTCCACTTT. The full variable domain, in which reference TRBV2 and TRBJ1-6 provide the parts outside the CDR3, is EPEVTQTPSHQVTQMGQEVILRCVPISNHLYFYWYRQILGQKVEFLVSFYNNEISEKSEIFDDQFSVERPDGSNFTLKIRSTKLEDSAMYFCASRGTVAGNSPLHFGNGTRLTVT.

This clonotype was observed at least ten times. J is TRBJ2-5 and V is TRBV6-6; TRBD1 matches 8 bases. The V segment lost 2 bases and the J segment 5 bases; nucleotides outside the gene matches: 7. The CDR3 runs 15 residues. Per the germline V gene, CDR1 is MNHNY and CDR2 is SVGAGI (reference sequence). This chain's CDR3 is CASSYRGRGRETQYF. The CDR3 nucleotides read TGTGCCAGCAGTTACCGTGGCAGGGGGCGGGAGACCCAGTACTTC.